This T cell receptor (beta chain) was identified in a study of T-cell reconstitution after alpha-beta-depleted transplantation in children (dated by TCRdb to 2015 to 2016). As for the study more broadly: T-cell immune reconstitution after TCRalphabeta/CD19-depleted allogeneic hematopoietic cell transplantation in children was quantitatively tracked in the study by means of TCR repertoire profiling.

Taken from cysteine to phenylalanine, the CDR3 has 15 residues. Solely the CDR3 DNA is kept, with 45 bases framed from the first base. In the germline V gene, CDR1 corresponds to SGHRS and CDR2 to YFSETQ. After removal of 0 bases from V and 9 bases from J, the junction retains 5 bases not matched to a gene. Receptors were amplified or captured by PCR. The listed sequencing device is Illumina HiSeq 2500. Molecular barcoding was employed in the preparation of TCR libraries, with unique molecular identifiers being used to normalize TCRbeta repertoire quantification. TCRdb reprocessing: public reads trimmed at Q25 with fastp, clones called with MiXCR, in-frame beta chains kept. Identical CDR3 protein sequences are pooled into one entry, listed with their most common genes and DNA. Recorded for this sample are approximately 520,000 distinct CDR3 sequences; around a third of them occurred a single time. The ten top clones hold 2% to 2.5% of the sample.

The table lists this clonotype with a few counts. Its antigen is not yet known. Qualities for individual bases were not recorded, and no much larger clone is one base off. The sequence came from a human donor who donated a stem cell graft to a child with aplastic anemia. The chain links TRBV5-1 with TRBJ2-1; 11 bases in the junction line up with TRBD2. The sequenced sample was PBMCs from the stem cell graft donor, obtained from the stem cell graft. The nucleotides are TGCGCCAGCAGCTTGGAGACTAGCGGGAACACTGAGCAGTTCTTC. Its protein product is CASSLETSGNTEQFF.